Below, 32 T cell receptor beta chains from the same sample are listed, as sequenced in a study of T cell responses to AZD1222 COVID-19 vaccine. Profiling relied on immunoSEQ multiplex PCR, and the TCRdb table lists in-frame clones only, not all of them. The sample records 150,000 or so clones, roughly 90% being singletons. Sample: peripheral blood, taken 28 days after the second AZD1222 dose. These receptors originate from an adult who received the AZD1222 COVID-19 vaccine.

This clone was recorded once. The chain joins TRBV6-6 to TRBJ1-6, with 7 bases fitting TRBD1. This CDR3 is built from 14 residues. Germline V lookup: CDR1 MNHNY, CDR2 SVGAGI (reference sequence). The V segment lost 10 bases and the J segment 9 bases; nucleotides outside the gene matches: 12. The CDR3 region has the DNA TGTGCCACCTCTGAGGGGGCTGGCGGTTCACCCCTCCACTTT. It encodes CATSEGAGGSPLHF.

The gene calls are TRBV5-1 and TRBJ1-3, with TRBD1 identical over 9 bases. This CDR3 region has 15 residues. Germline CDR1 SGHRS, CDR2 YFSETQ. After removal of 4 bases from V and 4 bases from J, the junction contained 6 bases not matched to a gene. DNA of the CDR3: TGCGCCAGCAGCACGGGACAGGGCGCGGGAAACACCATATATTTT. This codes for CASSTGQGAGNTIYF.

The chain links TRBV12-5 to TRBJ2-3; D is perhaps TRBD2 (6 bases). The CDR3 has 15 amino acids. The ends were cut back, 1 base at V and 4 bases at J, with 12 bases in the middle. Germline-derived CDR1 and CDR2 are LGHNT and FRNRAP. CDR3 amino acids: CASGLGGEEADTQYF. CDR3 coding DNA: TGTGCTAGTGGTTTGGGCGGGGAGGAGGCAGATACGCAGTATTTT.

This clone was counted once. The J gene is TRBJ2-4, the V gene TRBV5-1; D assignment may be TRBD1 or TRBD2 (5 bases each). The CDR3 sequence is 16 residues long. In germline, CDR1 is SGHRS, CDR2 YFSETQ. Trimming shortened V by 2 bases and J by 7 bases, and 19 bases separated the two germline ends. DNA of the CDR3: TGCGCCAGCAGCTTACAACCGGGACCTAGTAAGAACATTCAGTACTTC. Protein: CASSLQPGPSKNIQYF.

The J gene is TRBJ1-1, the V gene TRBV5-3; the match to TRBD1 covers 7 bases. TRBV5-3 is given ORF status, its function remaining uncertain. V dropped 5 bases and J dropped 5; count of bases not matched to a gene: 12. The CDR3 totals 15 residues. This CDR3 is CARSCPDREVTEAFF. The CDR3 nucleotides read TGTGCCAGAAGTTGTCCAGACAGGGAGGTTACTGAAGCTTTCTTT.

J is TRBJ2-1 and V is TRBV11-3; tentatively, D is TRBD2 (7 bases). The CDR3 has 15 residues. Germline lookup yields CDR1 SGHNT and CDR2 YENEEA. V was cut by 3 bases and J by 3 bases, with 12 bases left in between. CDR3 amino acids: CASSLGGANYNEQFF. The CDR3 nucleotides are TGTGCCAGCAGCTTGGGGGGGGCTAACTACAATGAGCAGTTCTTC.

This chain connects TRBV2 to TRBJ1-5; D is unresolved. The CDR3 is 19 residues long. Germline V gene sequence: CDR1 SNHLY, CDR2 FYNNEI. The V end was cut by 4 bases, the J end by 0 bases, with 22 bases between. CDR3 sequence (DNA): TGTGCCAGCAGTGGGGTATTAGTGAGTGGTCCGTATAGCAATCAGCCCCAGCATTTT. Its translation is CASSGVLVSGPYSNQPQHF.

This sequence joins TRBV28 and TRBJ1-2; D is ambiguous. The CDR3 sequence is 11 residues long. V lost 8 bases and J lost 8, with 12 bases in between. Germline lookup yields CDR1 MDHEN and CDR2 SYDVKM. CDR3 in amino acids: CASGRLGGYTF. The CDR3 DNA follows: TGTGCCAGCGGGAGATTAGGCGGCTACACCTTC.

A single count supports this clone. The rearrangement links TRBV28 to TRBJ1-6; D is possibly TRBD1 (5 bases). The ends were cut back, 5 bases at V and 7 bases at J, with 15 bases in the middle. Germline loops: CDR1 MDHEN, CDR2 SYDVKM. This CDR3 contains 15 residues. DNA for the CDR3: TGTGCCAGCAGTCCTCATGGAGGGGTCAATTCACCCCTCCACTTT. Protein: CASSPHGGVNSPLHF.

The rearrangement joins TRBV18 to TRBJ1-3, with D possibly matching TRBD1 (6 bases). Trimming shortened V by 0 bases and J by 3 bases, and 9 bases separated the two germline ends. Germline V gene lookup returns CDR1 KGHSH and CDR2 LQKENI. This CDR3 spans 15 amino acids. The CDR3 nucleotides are TGTGCCAGCTCACCACCGGGGGCACTTGGAAACACCATATATTTT. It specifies CASSPPGALGNTIYF.

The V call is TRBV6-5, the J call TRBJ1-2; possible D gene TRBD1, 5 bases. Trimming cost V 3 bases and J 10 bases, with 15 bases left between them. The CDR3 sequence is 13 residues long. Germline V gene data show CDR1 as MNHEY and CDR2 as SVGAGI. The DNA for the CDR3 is TGTGCCAGCAGTTATCGACAGCTGGCGGACTACACCTTC. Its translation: CASSYRQLADYTF.

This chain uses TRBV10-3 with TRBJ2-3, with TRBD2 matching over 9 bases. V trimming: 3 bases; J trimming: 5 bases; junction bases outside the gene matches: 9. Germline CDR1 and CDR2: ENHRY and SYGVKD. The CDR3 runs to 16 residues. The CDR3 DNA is TGTGCCATCAGTGACCCTAGCGGGATGTCGAAAGATACGCAGTATTTT. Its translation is CAISDPSGMSKDTQYF.

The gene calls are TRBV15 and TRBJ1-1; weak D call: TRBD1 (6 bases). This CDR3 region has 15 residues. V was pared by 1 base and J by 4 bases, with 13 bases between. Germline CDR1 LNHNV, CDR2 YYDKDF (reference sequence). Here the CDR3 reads CATSRGAGRGTEAFF. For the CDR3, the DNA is TGTGCCACCAGCAGAGGGGCTGGCAGGGGCACTGAAGCTTTCTTT.

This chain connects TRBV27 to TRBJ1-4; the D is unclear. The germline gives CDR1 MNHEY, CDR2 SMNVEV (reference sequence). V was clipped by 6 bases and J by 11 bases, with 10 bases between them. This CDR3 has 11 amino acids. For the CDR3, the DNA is TGTGCCAGCAGGTATGAGGCGAAACTGTTTTTT. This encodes CASRYEAKLFF.

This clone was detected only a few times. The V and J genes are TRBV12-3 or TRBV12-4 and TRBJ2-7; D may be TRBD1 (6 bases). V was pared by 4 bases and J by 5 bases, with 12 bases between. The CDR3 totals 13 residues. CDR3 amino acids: CASSSGQTNEQYF. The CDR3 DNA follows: TGTGCCAGCAGTTCAGGACAGACTAACGAGCAGTACTTC.

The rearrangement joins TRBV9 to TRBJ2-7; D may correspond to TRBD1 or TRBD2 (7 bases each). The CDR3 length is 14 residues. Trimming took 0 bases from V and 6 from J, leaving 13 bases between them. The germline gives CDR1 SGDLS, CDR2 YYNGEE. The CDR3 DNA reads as TGTGCCAGCAGCGTAGGGGGAGGGGGCGGCGAGCAGTACTTC. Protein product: CASSVGGGGGEQYF.

This chain's CDR3 is CASRGHRKSYEQYF. For the CDR3, the DNA is TGTGCCAGCAGGGGACACCGAAAATCCTACGAGCAGTACTTC. The chain recombines TRBV28 with TRBJ2-7; D perhaps matches TRBD1 (6 bases). Trimming stripped 6 bases from V and 1 base from J, with 13 bases between. CDR3 size: 14 residues. Germline V gene lookup returns CDR1 MDHEN and CDR2 SYDVKM.

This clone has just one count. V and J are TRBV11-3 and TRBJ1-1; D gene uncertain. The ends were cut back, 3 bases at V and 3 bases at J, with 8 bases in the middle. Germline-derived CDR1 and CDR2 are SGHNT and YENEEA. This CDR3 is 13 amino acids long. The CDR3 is CASSFSRYTEAFF. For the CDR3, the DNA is TGTGCCAGCAGCTTTTCGAGGTACACTGAAGCTTTCTTT.

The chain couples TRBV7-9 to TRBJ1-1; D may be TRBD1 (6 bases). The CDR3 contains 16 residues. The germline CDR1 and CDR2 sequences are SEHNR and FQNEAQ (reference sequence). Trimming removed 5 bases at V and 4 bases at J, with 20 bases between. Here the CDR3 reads CASSQFSDRLRTEAFF. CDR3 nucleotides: TGTGCCAGCAGCCAATTTAGCGACAGGTTGCGCACTGAAGCTTTCTTT.

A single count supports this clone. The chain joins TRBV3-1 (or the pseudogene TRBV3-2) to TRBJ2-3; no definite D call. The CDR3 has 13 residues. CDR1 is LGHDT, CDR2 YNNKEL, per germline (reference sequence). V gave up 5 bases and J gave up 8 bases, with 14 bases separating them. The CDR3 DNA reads TGTGCCAGCAGCTCAACGTCAGCCGGTACGCAGTATTTT. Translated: CASSSTSAGTQYF.

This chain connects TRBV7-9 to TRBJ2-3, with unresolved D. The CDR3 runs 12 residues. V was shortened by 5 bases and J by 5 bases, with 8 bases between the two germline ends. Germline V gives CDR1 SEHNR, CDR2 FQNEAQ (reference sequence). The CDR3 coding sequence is TGTGCCAGCAGCAGGGTGGAAGATACGCAGTATTTT. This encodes CASSRVEDTQYF.

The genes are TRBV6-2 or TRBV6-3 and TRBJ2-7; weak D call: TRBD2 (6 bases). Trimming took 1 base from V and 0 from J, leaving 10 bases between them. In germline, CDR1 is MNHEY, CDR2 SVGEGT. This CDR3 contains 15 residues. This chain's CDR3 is CASSYFAGSSYEQYF. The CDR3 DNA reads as TGTGCCAGCAGTTACTTCGCGGGGAGCTCCTACGAGCAGTACTTC.

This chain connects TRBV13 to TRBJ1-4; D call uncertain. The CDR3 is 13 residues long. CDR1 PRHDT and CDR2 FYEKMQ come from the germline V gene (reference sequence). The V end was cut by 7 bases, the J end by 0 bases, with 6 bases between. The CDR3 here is CASNSATNEKLFF. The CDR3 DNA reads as TGTGCCAGCAACAGCGCAACTAATGAAAAACTGTTTTTT.

This chain's CDR3 is CASSLIWENEQFF. CDR3 nucleotide sequence: TGTGCCAGCAGTTTAATATGGGAGAATGAGCAGTTCTTC. This sequence joins TRBV27 and TRBJ2-1; D may be TRBD2 (5 bases). V was trimmed by 2 bases and J by 7 bases, leaving 9 bases between them. The CDR3 has 13 residues. Looked up from germline, CDR1 is MNHEY and CDR2 is SMNVEV (reference sequence).

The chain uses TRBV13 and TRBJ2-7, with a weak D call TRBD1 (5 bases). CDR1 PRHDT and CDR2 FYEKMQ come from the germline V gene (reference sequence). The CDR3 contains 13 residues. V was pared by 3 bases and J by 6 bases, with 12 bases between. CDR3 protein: CASSFGQGFEQYF. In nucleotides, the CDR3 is TGTGCCAGCAGCTTCGGCCAGGGCTTCGAGCAGTACTTC.

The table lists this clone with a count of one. CDR3 sequence reads: CASSAGGSYEQYF. The CDR3 nucleotides read TGCGCCAGCAGCGCAGGGGGGTCCTACGAGCAGTACTTC. The chain joins TRBV5-1 to TRBJ2-7; D perhaps matches TRBD1 (7 bases). V lost 4 bases, J lost 1 base, and 9 bases lay in between. The CDR3 sequence is 13 residues long. Germline loops: CDR1 SGHRS, CDR2 YFSETQ. The full variable domain, with the rest looked up from reference TRBV5-1 and TRBJ2-7, is KAGVTQTPRYLIKTRGQQVTLSCSPISGHRSVSWYQQTPGQGLQFLFEYFSETQRNKGNFPGRFSGRQFSNSRSEMNVSTLELGDSALYLCASSAGGSYEQYFGPGTRLTVT.

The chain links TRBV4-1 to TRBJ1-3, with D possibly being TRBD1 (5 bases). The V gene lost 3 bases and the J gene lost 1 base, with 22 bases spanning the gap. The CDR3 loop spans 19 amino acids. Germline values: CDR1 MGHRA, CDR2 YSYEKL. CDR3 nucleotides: TGCGCCAGCAGCCACCCGGGTCGCGGGCGCGGGACTTCTGGAAACACCATATATTTT. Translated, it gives CASSHPGRGRGTSGNTIYF.

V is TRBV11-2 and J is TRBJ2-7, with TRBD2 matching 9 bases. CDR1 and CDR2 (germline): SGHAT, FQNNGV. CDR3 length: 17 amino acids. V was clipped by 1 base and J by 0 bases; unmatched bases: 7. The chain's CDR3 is CASSLGGVAGASYEQYF. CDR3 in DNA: TGTGCCAGCAGCTTAGGAGGGGTAGCGGGGGCCTCCTACGAGCAGTACTTC. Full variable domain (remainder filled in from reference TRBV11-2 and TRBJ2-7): EAGVAQSPRYKIIEKRQSVAFWCNPISGHATLYWYQQILGQGPKLLIQFQNNGVVDDSQLPKDRFSAERLKGVDSTLKIQPAKLEDSAVYLCASSLGGVAGASYEQYFGPGTRLTVT.

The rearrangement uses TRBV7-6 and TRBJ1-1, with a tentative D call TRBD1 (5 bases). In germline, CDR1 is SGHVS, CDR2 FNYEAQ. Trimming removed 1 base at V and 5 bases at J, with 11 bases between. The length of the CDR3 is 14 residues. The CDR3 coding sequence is TGTGCCAGCAGCTTAGGACAGCCGGGGACTGAAGCTTTCTTT. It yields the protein CASSLGQPGTEAFF.

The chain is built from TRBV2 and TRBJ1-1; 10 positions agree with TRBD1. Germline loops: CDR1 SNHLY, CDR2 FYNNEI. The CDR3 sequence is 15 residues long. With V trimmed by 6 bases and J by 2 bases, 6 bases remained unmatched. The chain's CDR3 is CASRQDRGQNTEAFF. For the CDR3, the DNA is TGTGCCAGCAGACAAGACAGGGGGCAAAACACTGAAGCTTTCTTT.

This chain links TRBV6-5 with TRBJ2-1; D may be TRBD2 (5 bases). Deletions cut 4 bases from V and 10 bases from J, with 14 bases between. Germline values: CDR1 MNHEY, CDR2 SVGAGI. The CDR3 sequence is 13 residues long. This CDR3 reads CASSFPGVVEQFF. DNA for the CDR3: TGTGCCAGCAGTTTCCCCGGGGTTGTCGAGCAGTTCTTC.

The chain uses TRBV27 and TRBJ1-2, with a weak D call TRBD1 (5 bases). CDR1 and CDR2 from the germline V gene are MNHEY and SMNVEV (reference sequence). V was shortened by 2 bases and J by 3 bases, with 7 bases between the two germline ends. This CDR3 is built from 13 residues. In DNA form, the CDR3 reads TGTGCCAGCAGTTTAAGGGGCGACTATGGCTACACCTTC. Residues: CASSLRGDYGYTF.